The source of this TCR gamma chain is a study of Vδ1+ human thymocytes. RNA was extracted from the cells and then reverse transcribed. CDR3 amplicons came from multiplex PCR with pooled V-gene forward and constant-region reverse primers. TCRdb re-called the multiplex PCR reads using CATT. The repertoire holds under 25,000 gamma-chain clones, about an eighth seen once, with roughly 2% in the top ten. Study outcomes and limitations: Despite high sort purity, roughly 19% of thymic T cell receptor delta sequences were Vdelta2. In the thymus, TRG and TRD repertoires looked highly polyclonal with Gaussian CDR3 lengths.

The CDR3 loop spans 13 amino acids. The germline CDR1 and CDR2 sequences are EGSTGY and YDSYTSSV. This clone has only a few counts. Its antigen remains unidentified. One junction end disagrees with the germline gene, perhaps due to a read error. The sample contains more than one DNA sequence encoding this CDR3. Sample: Vdelta1+ gamma-delta thymocytes from the thymus. Subset denoted: FACS-sorted CD3+ TCRalphabeta- TCRVdelta1+ TCRVdelta2- thymocytes. The chain uses TRGV4 and TRGJ1 or TRGJ2. The source is a child younger than two who had congenital heart surgery. The DNA of the CDR3 is TGTGCCACCTGGAATGGGGGGAGGTATAAGAAACTCTTT. Translated: CATWNGGRYKKLF.